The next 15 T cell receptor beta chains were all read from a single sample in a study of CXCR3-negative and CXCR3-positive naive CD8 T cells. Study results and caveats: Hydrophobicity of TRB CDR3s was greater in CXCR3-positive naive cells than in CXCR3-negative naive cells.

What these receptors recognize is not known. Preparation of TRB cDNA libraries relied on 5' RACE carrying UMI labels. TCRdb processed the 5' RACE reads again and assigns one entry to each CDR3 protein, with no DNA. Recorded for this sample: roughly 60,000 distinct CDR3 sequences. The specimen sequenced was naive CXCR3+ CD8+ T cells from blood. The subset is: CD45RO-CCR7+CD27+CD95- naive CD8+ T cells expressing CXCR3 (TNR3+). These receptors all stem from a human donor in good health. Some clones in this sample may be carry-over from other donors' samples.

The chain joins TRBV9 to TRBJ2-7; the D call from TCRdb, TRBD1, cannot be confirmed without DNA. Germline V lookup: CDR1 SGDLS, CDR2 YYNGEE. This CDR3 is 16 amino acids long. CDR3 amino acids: CASSGTDRLSSYEQYF.

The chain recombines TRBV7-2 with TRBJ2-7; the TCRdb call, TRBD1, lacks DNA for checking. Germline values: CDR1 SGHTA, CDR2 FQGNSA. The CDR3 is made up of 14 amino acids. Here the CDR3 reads CASLPGLPGDEQYF.

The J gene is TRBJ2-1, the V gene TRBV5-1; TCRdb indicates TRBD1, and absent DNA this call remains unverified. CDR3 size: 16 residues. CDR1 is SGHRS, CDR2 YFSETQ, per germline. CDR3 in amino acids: CASSFLRGLPRDEQFF. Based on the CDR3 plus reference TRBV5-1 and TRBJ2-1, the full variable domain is KAGVTQTPRYLIKTRGQQVTLSCSPISGHRSVSWYQQTPGQGLQFLFEYFSETQRNKGNFPGRFSGRQFSNSRSEMNVSTLELGDSALYLCASSFLRGLPRDEQFFGPGTRLTVL.

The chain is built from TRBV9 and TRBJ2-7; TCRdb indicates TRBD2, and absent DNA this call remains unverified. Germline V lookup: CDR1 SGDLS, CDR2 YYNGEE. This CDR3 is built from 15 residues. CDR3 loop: CASSAGGSYSYEQYF.

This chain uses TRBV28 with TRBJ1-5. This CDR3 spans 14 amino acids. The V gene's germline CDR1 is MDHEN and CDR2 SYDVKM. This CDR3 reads CASYGRYSNQPQHF.

The CDR3 loop reads CASSSPRRSEKLFF. This chain joins TRBV7-9 and TRBJ1-4. Per germline, CDR1 SEHNR and CDR2 FQNEAQ (reference sequence). This CDR3 has 14 residues.

The CDR3 here is CASSPGLAGTIPYEQYF. V gene TRBV7-9 combines with J gene TRBJ2-7; absent DNA, TCRdb's TRBD2 call cannot be checked. The CDR3 extends over 17 amino acids. Germline CDR1 is SEHNR and CDR2 is FQNEAQ (reference sequence).

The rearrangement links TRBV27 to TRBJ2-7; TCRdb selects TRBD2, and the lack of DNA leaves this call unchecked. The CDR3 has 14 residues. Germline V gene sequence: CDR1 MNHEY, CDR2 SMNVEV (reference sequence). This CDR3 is CASSLGGLPLEQYF.

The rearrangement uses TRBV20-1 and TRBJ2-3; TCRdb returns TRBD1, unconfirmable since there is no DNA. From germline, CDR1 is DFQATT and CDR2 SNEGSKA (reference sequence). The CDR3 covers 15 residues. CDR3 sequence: CSAEPDRGPTDTQYF.

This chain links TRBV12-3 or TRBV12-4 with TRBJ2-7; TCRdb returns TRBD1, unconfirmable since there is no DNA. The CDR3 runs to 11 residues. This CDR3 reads CASGASYEQYF.

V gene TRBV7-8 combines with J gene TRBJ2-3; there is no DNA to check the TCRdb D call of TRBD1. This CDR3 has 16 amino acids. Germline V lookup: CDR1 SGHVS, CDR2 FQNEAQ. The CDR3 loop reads CASSLLTGAPLDTQYF.

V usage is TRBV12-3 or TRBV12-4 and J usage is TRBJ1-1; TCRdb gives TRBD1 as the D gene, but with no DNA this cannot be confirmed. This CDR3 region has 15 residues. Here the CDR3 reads CASNPPDKLNTEAFF.

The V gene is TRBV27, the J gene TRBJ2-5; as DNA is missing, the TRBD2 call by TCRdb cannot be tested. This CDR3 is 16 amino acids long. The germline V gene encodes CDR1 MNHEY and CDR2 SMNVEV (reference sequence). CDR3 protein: CASSFLATGLVQTQYF.

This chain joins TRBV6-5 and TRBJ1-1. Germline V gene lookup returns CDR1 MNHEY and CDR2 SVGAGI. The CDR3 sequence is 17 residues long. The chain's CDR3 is CASSYSLFSRMNTEAFF.

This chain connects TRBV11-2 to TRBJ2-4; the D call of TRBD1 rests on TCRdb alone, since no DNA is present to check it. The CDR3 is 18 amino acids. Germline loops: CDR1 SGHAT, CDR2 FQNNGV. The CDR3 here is CASSLESDRGLAKNIQYF. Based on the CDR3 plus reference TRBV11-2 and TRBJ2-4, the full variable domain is EAGVAQSPRYKIIEKRQSVAFWCNPISGHATLYWYQQILGQGPKLLIQFQNNGVVDDSQLPKDRFSAERLKGVDSTLKIQPAKLEDSAVYLCASSLESDRGLAKNIQYFGAGTRLSVL.